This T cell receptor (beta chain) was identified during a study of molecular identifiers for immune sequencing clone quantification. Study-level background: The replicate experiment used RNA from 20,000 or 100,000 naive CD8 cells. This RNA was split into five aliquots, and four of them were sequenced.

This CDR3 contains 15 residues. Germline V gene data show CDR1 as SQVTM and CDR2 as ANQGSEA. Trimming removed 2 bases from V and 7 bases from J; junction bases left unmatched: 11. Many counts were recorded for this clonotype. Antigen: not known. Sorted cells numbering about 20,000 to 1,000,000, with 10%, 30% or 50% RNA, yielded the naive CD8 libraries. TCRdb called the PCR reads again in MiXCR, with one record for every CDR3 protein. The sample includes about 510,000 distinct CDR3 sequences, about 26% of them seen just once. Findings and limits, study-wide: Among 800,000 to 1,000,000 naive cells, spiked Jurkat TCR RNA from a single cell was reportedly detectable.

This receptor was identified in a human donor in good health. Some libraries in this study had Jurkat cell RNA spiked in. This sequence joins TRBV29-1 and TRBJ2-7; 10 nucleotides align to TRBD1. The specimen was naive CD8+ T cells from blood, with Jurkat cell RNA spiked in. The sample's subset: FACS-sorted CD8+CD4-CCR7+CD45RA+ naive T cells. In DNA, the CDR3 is TGCAGCGTTGAACCTGACCGGACAGGGGGTCAAGAGCAGTACTTC. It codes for CSVEPDRTGGQEQYF.